These 15 T cell receptor beta chains were all obtained from the same sample, sequenced in a study of OX40 agonist ivuxolimab in advanced cancers. Method: immunoSEQ multiplex PCR; TCRdb's copy keeps in-frame clones and lacks some. Here the sample spans about 41,000 clones, around four fifths being singletons. The specimen comprised CD4+ or CD8+ T cells sorted from blood, sampled in a trial of the OX40 agonist ivuxolimab. These receptors were taken from an adult with an advanced solid tumor such as melanoma, head and neck, liver or kidney cancer.

The chain employs TRBV7-2 and TRBJ1-2; maybe TRBD1 (5 bases). This CDR3 is built from 13 residues. Germline values: CDR1 SGHTA, CDR2 FQGNSA. Deletions cut 1 base from V and 3 bases from J, with 6 bases between. CDR3 nucleotide sequence: TGTGCCAGCAGCTTAGAAGGGGACTATGGCTACACCTTC. This sequence encodes CASSLEGDYGYTF. Full variable domain (rest looked up from reference TRBV7-2 and TRBJ1-2): GAGVSQSPSNKVTEKGKDVELRCDPISGHTALYWYRQSLGQGLEFLIYFQGNSAPDKSGLPSDRFSAERTGGSVSTLTIQRTQQEDSAVYLCASSLEGDYGYTFGSGTRLTVV.

The chain links TRBV11-3 to TRBJ1-3; 8 nucleotides line up with TRBD1. Germline loops: CDR1 SGHNT, CDR2 YENEEA. J lost 5 bases, V lost 5 bases, and 5 bases had no gene match. The CDR3 spans 14 residues. CDR3 region: CASSVGQGRNTIYF. CDR3 nucleotide sequence: TGTGCCAGCAGCGTCGGACAGGGCCGAAACACCATATATTTT.

The chain combines TRBV2 with TRBJ1-5, with 7 bases matching TRBD1. V gave up 6 bases and J gave up 3 bases; unmatched junction bases: 5. Germline lookup yields CDR1 SNHLY and CDR2 FYNNEI. This CDR3 comprises 14 residues. The chain's CDR3 is CASRVGQANQPQHF. In DNA, the CDR3 is TGTGCCAGCAGGGTAGGACAGGCCAATCAGCCCCAGCATTTT. Full variable domain (outside the CDR3, taken from reference TRBV2 and TRBJ1-5): EPEVTQTPSHQVTQMGQEVILRCVPISNHLYFYWYRQILGQKVEFLVSFYNNEISEKSEIFDDQFSVERPDGSNFTLKIRSTKLEDSAMYFCASRVGQANQPQHFGDGTRLSIL.

CDR3 DNA: TGTGCCATCAGGAACGGGACTAGCGGTAGAAAGACCCAGTACTTC. It yields the protein CAIRNGTSGRKTQYF. The chain links TRBV10-3 to TRBJ2-5; TRBD2 aligns across 11 bases. J lost 6 bases, V lost 6 bases, and 9 bases had no gene match. This CDR3 is 15 amino acids long. The germline V gene encodes CDR1 ENHRY and CDR2 SYGVKD.

The chain couples TRBV6-6 to TRBJ1-1; possible D gene TRBD1, 5 bases. In germline, CDR1 is MNHNY, CDR2 SVGAGI (reference sequence). The V end lost 8 bases, the J end lost 2 bases, and 12 bases lay between the germline ends. The CDR3 loop spans 13 amino acids. The CDR3 is CASGRDGNTEAFF. The CDR3 nucleotides are TGTGCCAGCGGGCGGGACGGAAACACTGAAGCTTTCTTT.

This clone showed up just once. CDR3 in amino acids: CAIRGTGTTFF. The CDR3 DNA is TGTGCCATCAGGGGGACTGGAACAACCTTCTTC. J is TRBJ2-1 and V is TRBV10-3; perhaps TRBD2 as D (6 bases). Trimming removed 6 bases at V and 16 bases at J, with 16 bases between. Looked up from germline, CDR1 is ENHRY and CDR2 is SYGVKD. The CDR3 has 11 amino acids.

The V gene is TRBV30, the J gene TRBJ2-5, with D unclear. Trimming stripped 1 base from V and 5 bases from J, with 17 bases between. The CDR3 length is 15 residues. Germline V gives CDR1 GTSNPN, CDR2 SVGIG (reference sequence). The CDR3 loop reads CAWSALDLPGETQYF. The CDR3 region has the DNA TGTGCCTGGAGTGCCCTTGACCTACCCGGGGAGACCCAGTACTTC.

V and J are TRBV28 and TRBJ2-2; TRBD2 agrees at 7 bases. This CDR3 is 13 amino acids long. V lost 8 bases, J lost 7 bases, and 7 bases stayed unmatched. The germline gives CDR1 MDHEN, CDR2 SYDVKM. CDR3 nucleotides: TGTGCCAGCTTCCGGGAGGTGAACGGGGAGCTGTTTTTT. As protein: CASFREVNGELFF.

This clone was observed once. This rearrangement joins TRBV5-8 to TRBJ1-2; TRBD1 is a possible D gene (5 bases). Per the germline V gene, CDR1 is SGHTS and CDR2 is YDEGEE. There are 18 residues in the CDR3. V lost 3 bases and J 8 bases, leaving 29 bases between the germline ends. This CDR3 is CASSSHWGVRIGSLGYTF. DNA of the CDR3: TGTGCCAGCAGCTCCCATTGGGGGGTAAGAATTGGATCCTTGGGCTACACCTTC.

CDR3 sequence (DNA): TGTGCCAGCAGCCCCGACAGGGCCGCCTACGAGCAGTACTTC. As protein: CASSPDRAAYEQYF. The J gene is TRBJ2-7, the V gene TRBV21-1; the DNA was not compared with TRBD1, the D call given in the table. TRBV21-1 is classified as a pseudogene. The CDR3 runs to 14 residues.

In its sample, this clone was seen a few times. The chain is built from TRBV7-2 and TRBJ1-2; 8 bases match TRBD1. Germline V gives CDR1 SGHTA, CDR2 FQGNSA. The CDR3 contains 14 residues. V shed 2 bases and J 7 bases; nucleotides not matched to a gene: 6. The CDR3 DNA sequence: TGTGCCAGCAGCTTACAGGACAGGGATGCTGGCTACACCTTC. Encoded protein: CASSLQDRDAGYTF. The whole variable domain, filled in from reference TRBV7-2 and TRBJ1-2, reads GAGVSQSPSNKVTEKGKDVELRCDPISGHTALYWYRQSLGQGLEFLIYFQGNSAPDKSGLPSDRFSAERTGGSVSTLTIQRTQQEDSAVYLCASSLQDRDAGYTFGSGTRLTVV.

This clone came up a few times. J is TRBJ1-1 and V is TRBV28; D remains unclear. CDR3 length equals 13 residues. The germline V and J ends were trimmed by 2 bases and 2 bases, with 6 bases remaining between them. The germline CDR1 and CDR2 sequences are MDHEN and SYDVKM. The CDR3 spells CASSLQVNTEAFF. In DNA, the CDR3 is TGTGCCAGCAGTTTACAAGTTAACACTGAAGCTTTCTTT.

This clone was picked up one time. V gene TRBV7-3 combines with J gene TRBJ2-2, with D unresolved. CDR1 and CDR2 from the germline V gene are SGHTA and FQGTGA. The CDR3 length is 14 residues. V lost 2 bases, J lost 1 base, and 5 bases lay in between. The CDR3 sequence is CASSLSVNTGELFF. The CDR3 DNA reads TGTGCCAGCAGCTTATCTGTGAACACCGGGGAGCTGTTTTTT.

The chain uses TRBV19 and TRBJ1-5; 11 nucleotides align to TRBD1. CDR1 and CDR2 (germline): LNHDA, SQIVND (reference sequence). The CDR3 has 14 amino acids. The V and J ends lost 4 bases and 14 bases, in that order; junction bases with no gene match: 10. CDR3 in DNA: TGTGCCAGTAGTACCGGGACAGGGGGTTCTGCTGAGCATTTT. Its protein is CASSTGTGGSAEHF.

This CDR3 is CASSSGFGELFF. The CDR3 DNA reads TGTGCCAGCAGTTCGGGTTTCGGGGAGCTGTTTTTT. This chain connects TRBV28 to TRBJ2-2; D unclear. With 4 bases removed from V and 7 bases from J, the gap between germline ends came to 7 bases. The germline CDR1 and CDR2 sequences are MDHEN and SYDVKM. This CDR3 is built from 12 residues.